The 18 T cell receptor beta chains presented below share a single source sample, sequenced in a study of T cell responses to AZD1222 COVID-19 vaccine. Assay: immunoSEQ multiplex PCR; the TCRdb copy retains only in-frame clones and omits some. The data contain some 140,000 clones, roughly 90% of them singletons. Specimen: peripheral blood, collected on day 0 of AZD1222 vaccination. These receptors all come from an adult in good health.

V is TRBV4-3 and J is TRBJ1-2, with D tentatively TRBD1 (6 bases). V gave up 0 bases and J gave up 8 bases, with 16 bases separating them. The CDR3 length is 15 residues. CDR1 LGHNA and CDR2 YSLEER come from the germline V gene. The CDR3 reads CASSQDGAGARGYTF. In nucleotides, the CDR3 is TGCGCCAGCAGCCAAGATGGGGCAGGGGCGCGGGGCTACACCTTC.

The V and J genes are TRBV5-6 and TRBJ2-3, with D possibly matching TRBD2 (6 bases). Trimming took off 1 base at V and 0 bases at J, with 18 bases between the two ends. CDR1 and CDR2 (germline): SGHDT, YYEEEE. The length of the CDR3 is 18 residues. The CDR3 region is CASSLIAANITSTDTQYF. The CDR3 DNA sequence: TGTGCCAGCAGCTTGATAGCGGCTAACATTACTAGCACAGATACGCAGTATTTT.

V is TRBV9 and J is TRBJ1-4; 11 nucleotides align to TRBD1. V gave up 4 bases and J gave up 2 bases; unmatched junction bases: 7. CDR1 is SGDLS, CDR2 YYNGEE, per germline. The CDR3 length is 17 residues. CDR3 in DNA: TGTGCCAGCAGCAGAGGGACAGGGGGGGCGACTAATGAAAAACTGTTTTTT. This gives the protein CASSRGTGGATNEKLFF.

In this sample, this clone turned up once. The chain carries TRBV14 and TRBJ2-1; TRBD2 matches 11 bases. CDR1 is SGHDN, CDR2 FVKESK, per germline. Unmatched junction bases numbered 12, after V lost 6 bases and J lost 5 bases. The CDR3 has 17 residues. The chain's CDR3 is CASSLLLLAGEDNEQFF. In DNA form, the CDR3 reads TGTGCCAGCAGTCTCCTCCTACTAGCGGGAGAAGACAATGAGCAGTTCTTC.

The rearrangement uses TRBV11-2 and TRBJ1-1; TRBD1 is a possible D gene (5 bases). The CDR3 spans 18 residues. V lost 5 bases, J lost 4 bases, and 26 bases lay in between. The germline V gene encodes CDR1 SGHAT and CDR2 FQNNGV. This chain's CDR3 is CASSIVWDGGRYGTEAFF. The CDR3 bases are TGTGCCAGCAGCATTGTATGGGACGGGGGGAGGTATGGCACTGAAGCTTTCTTT.

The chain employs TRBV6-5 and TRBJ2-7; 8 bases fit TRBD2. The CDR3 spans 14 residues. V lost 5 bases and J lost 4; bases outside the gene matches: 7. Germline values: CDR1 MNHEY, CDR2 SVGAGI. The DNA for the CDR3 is TGTGCCAGCAGTAAGGGACTAGTCGGGTACGAGCAGTACTTC. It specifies CASSKGLVGYEQYF.

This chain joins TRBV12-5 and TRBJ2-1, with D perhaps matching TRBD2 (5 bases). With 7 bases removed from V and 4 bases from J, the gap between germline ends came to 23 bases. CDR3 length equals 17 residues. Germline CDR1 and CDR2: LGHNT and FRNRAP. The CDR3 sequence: CASDPSTQSGPYNEQFF. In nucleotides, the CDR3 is TGTGCTAGTGACCCTTCAACCCAAAGCGGACCTTACAATGAGCAGTTCTTC.

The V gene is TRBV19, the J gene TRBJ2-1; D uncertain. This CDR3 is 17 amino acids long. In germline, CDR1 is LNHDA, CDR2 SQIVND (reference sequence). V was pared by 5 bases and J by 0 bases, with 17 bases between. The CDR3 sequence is CASSWAVTLSSYNEQFF. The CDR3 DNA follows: TGTGCCAGTAGTTGGGCGGTCACCCTGAGCTCCTACAATGAGCAGTTCTTC.

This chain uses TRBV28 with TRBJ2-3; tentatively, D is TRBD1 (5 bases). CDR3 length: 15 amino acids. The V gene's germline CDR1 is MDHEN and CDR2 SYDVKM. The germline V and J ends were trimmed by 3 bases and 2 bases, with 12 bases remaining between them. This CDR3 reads CASSFLDIATDTQYF. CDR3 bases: TGTGCCAGCAGTTTCCTGGACATTGCCACAGATACGCAGTATTTT.

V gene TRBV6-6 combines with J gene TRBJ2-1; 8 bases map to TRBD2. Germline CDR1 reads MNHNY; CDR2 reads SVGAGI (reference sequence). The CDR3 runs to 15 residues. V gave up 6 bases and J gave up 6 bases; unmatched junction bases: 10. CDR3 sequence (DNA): TGTGCCAGCAGCCTACGACTAGCGTTGGTCAATGAGCAGTTCTTC. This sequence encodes CASSLRLALVNEQFF.

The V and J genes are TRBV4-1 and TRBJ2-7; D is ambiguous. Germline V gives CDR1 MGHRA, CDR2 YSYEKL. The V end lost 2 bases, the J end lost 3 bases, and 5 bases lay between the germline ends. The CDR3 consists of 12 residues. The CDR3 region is CASSQFGYEQYF. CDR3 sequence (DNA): TGCGCCAGCAGCCAATTTGGCTACGAGCAGTACTTC.

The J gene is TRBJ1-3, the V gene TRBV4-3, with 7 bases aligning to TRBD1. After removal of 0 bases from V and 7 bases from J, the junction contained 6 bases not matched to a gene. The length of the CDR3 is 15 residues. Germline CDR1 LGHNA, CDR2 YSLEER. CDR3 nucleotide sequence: TGCGCCAGCAGCCAAGAAACAGGGGAGGCGAACACCATATATTTT. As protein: CASSQETGEANTIYF.

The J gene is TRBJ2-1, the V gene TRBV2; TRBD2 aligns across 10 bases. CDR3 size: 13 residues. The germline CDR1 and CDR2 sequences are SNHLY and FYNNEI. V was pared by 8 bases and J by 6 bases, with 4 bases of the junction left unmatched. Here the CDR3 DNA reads TGTGCCAGCGCACTAGCGGGACCCAATGAGCAGTTCTTC. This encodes CASALAGPNEQFF.

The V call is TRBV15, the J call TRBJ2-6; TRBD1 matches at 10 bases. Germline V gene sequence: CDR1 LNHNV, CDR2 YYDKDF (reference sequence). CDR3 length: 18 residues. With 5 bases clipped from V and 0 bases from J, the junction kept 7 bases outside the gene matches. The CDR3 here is CATSPGQGITSGANVLTF. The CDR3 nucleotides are TGTGCCACCAGCCCGGGACAGGGGATTACCTCTGGGGCCAACGTCCTGACTTTC. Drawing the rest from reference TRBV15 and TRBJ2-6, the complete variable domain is DAMVIQNPRYQVTQFGKPVTLSCSQTLNHNVMYWYQQKSSQAPKLLFHYYDKDFNNEADTPDNFQSRRPNTSFCFLDIRSPGLGDTAMYLCATSPGQGITSGANVLTFGAGSRLTVL.

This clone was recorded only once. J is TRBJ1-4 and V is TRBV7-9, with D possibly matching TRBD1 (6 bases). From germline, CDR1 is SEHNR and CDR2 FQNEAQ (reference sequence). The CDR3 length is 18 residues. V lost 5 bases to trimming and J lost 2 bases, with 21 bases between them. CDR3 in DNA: TGTGCCAGCAGCCACGCTACAGGGAAGGCTTCGACTAATGAAAAACTGTTTTTT. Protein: CASSHATGKASTNEKLFF.

Here the CDR3 DNA reads TGTGCCAGCAGTTACTCGCGGGAGGGGAACGAGCAGTACTTC. This gives the protein CASSYSREGNEQYF. V gene TRBV6-2 or TRBV6-3 combines with J gene TRBJ2-7; TRBD2 agrees at 9 bases. V trimming: 0 bases; J trimming: 5 bases; junction bases outside the gene matches: 2. Germline lookup yields CDR1 MNHEY and CDR2 SVGEGT. The CDR3 covers 14 residues.

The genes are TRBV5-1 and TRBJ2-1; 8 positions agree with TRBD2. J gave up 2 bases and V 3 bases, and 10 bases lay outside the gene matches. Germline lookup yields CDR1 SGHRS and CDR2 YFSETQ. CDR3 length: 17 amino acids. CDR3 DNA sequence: TGCGCCAGCAGCTATGGAAGAAGCGGGAGCGCCTACAATGAGCAGTTCTTC. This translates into CASSYGRSGSAYNEQFF.

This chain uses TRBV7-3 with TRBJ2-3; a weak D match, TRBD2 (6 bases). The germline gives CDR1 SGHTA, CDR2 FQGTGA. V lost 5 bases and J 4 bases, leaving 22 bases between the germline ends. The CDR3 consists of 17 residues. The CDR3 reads CASSPTSLGRLADTQYF. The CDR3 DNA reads TGTGCCAGCAGCCCCACTAGCTTAGGGCGGTTGGCAGATACGCAGTATTTT.